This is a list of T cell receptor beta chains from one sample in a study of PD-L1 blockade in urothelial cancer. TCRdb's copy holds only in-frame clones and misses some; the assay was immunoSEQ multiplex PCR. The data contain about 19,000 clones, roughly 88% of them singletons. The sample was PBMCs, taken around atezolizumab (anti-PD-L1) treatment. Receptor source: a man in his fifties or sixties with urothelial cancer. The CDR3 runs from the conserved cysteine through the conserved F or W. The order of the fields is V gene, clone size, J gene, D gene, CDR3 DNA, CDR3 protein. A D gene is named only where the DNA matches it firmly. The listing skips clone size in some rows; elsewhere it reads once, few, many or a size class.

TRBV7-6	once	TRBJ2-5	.	TGTGCCAGCAGCTTAGCGTTCCCCCTGGAGACCCAGTACTTC	CASSLAFPLETQYF
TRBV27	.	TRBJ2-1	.	TGTGCCAGCAGTTTAATGGCCAGCTCCTACAATGAGCAGTTCTTC	CASSLMASSYNEQFF
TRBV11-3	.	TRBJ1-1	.	TGTGCCAGCAGCTTATCGGTGAACACTGAAGCTTTCTTT	CASSLSVNTEAFF
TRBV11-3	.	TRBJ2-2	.	TGTGCCAGCAGCTTAGTTAGGGGTTCCGGGGAGCTGTTTTTT	CASSLVRGSGELFF
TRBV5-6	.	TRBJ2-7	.	TGTGCCAGCAGCTTAGGGGCCTCCTACGAGCAGTACTTC	CASSLGASYEQYF
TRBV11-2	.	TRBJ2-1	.	TGTGCCAGCAGCCTAGGGCCCTCAAGGGGGCAGTTCTTC	CASSLGPSRGQFF
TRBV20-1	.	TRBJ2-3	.	TGCAGTGCTGGTGACAGGGATACGCAGTATTTT	CSAGDRDTQYF
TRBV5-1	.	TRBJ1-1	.	TGCGCCAGCAGCCCAACCGGGACACCGAACACTGAAGCTTTCTTT	CASSPTGTPNTEAFF
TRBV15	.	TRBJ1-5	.	TGTGCCACCAGCAGAGGTATTGGCGGGGGCAATCAGCCCCAGCATTTT	CATSRGIGGGNQPQHF
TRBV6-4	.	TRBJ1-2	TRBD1	TGTGCCAGCAGGGGAATTGGACAGGAGGATGGCTACACCTTC	CASRGIGQEDGYTF
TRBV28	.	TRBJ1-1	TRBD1	TGTGCCAGCAGTAGTAGACAGGGACCTAACACTGAAGCTTTCTTT	CASSSRQGPNTEAFF
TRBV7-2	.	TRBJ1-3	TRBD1	TGTGCCAGCAGCTTAGCGCAGGGGGGCGGAAACACCATATATTTT	CASSLAQGGGNTIYF
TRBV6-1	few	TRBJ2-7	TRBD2	TGTGCCAGCAGACTAGCGGGGGGAAGCGAGCAGTACTTC	CASRLAGGSEQYF
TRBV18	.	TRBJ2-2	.	TGTGCCAGCTCAAAATTAGACATCCTAGGGGAGCTGTTTTTT	CASSKLDILGELFF
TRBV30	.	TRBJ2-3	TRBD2	TGTGCCTGGAGTGTCGGGGGGGCCACAGATACGCAGTATTTT	CAWSVGGATDTQYF
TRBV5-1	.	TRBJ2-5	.	TGCGCCAGCAGCTTCCCCCAGGGTGAGACCCAGTACTTC	CASSFPQGETQYF
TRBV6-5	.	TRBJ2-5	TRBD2	TGTGCCAGCAGTTACTCTACTAGCGGCCCGAGGGCCCAGTACTTC	CASSYSTSGPRAQYF
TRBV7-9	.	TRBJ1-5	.	TGTGCCAGCAGCACAAGTGGTCAGCCCCAGCATTTT	CASSTSGQPQHF
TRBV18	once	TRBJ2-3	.	TGTGCCAGCTCACCAGATCCCAGGGGAGATACGCAGTATTTT	CASSPDPRGDTQYF
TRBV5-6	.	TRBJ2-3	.	TGTGCCAGCAGCACACGTGACTATGCCCTAGATACGCAGTATTTT	CASSTRDYALDTQYF
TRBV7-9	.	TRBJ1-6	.	TGTGCCAGCAGGGATACAGGTGCGCAGTCACCCCTCCACTTT	CASRDTGAQSPLHF
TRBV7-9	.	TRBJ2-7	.	TGTGCCAGCAGCCCCGGAGGCGGAGTAGTCACCTACGAGCAGTACTTC	CASSPGGGVVTYEQYF
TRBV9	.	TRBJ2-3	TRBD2	TGTGCCAGCAGCGTAGACGAACCGGGACTAGTGAAAGATACGCAGTATTTT	CASSVDEPGLVKDTQYF
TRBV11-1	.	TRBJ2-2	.	TGTGCCAGCAGCACTTCGCCGTGGGGCCCGAACACCGGGGAGCTGTTTTTT	CASSTSPWGPNTGELFF
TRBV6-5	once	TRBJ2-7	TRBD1	TGTGCCAGCAGTTACTTTACCGGGACAGAATTCTACGAGCAGTACTTC	CASSYFTGTEFYEQYF
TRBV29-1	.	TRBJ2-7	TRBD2	TGCAGCGTTTCCCCTAGCGGGAGCTCCGAGCAGTACTTC	CSVSPSGSSEQYF
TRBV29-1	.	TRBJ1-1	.	TGCAGCGTTGAAGTGGGCCTGGGCACTGAAGCTTTCTTT	CSVEVGLGTEAFF
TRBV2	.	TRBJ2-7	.	TGTGCCAGCAGTGAAGCGCTTTTACAGTGGGGGGAGAGGGTGTACGAGCAGTACTTC	CASSEALLQWGERVYEQYF
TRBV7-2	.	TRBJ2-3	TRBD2	TGTGCCAGCAGCTCCCAGCGGGAGGGCCGTTGGGTTGAAGATACGCAGTATTTT	CASSSQREGRWVEDTQYF
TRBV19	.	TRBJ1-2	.	TGTGCCAGTAGTATGCAGGGAAGAGGCTACACCTTC	CASSMQGRGYTF
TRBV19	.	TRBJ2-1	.	TGTGCCAGTAGTATTAGAACTTCCCCAACTTACAATGAGCAGTTCTTC	CASSIRTSPTYNEQFF
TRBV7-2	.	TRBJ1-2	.	TGTGCCAGCACCTGGGCAAGCTATGGCTACACCTTC	CASTWASYGYTF
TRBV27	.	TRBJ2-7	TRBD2	TGTGCCAGCAGACCACTAGCGGGAGCTGGGGCCTACGAGCAGTACTTC	CASRPLAGAGAYEQYF
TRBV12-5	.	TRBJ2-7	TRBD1	TGTGCTAGTGGTTTGGTACGTGGAACGGGACAGGTTCTAACTTCGTCTAACTACGAGCAGTACTTC	CASGLVRGTGQVLTSSNYEQYF
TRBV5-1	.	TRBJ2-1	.	TGCGCCAGCAGCGACCCGGGGAGAAATGAGCAGTTCTTC	CASSDPGRNEQFF
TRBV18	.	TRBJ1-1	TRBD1	TGTGCCAGCTCGGAAACAGGGGGCTGGGCGAACACTGAAGCTTTCTTT	CASSETGGWANTEAFF
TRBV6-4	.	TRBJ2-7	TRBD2	TGTGCCAGCCATATGGGAACTAGCGATTTCTACGAGCAGTACTTC	CASHMGTSDFYEQYF
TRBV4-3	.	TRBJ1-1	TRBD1	TGCGCCAGCAGCGCCGACAGGGGTGACACTGAAGCTTTCTTT	CASSADRGDTEAFF
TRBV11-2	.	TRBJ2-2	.	TGTGCCAGCATCCTCAACGGGTGGCCGAACACCGGGGAGCTGTTTTTT	CASILNGWPNTGELFF
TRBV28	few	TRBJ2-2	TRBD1	TGTGCCAGCAGTCCCGACAGGGGAGTAGGGACCGGGGAGCTGTTTTTT	CASSPDRGVGTGELFF
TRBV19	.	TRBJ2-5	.	TGTGCCAGTAGTTTATCGGCAGGGGGGGAGACCCAGTACTTC	CASSLSAGGETQYF
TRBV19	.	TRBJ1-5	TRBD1	TGTGCCACCGTGGGACAGAAAAAGCATTTT	CATVGQKKHF
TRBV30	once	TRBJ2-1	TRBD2	TGTGCCTGGAGGGGCGGGAGGAGGTACAATGAGCAGTTCTTC	CAWRGGRRYNEQFF
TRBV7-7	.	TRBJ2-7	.	TGTGCTAGCAGCCCGGACAGTCTGAGCTCCTACGAGCAGTACTTC	CASSPDSLSSYEQYF
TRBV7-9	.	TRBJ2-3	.	TGTGCCCCGTGGGGGGACGCGGATACGCAGTATTTT	CAPWGDADTQYF
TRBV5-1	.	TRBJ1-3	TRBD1	TGCGCCAGCAGCACCGGGACAGGGCCCTCCGGAAACACCATATATTTT	CASSTGTGPSGNTIYF
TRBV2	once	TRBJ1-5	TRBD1	TGTGCCAGCACCTCAACAGGGGCCATTCAGCCCCAGCATTTT	CASTSTGAIQPQHF
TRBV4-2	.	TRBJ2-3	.	TGTGCCAGCAGCCAAGGGCCATCGGGGGTGAGCACAGATACGCAGTATTTT	CASSQGPSGVSTDTQYF
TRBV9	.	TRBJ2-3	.	TGTGCCAGCAGCGTCAACACAGATACGCAGTATTTT	CASSVNTDTQYF
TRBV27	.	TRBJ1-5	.	TGTGCCAGCAGTTACGACAGATCCAATCAGCCCCAGCATTTT	CASSYDRSNQPQHF
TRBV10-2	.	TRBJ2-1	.	TGCGCCAGCAGCCTAACGGACAGATACAATGAGCAGTTCTTC	CASSLTDRYNEQFF
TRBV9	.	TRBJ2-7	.	TGTGCCAGCAGCCCCGGCGGCTACGAGCAGTACTTC	CASSPGGYEQYF